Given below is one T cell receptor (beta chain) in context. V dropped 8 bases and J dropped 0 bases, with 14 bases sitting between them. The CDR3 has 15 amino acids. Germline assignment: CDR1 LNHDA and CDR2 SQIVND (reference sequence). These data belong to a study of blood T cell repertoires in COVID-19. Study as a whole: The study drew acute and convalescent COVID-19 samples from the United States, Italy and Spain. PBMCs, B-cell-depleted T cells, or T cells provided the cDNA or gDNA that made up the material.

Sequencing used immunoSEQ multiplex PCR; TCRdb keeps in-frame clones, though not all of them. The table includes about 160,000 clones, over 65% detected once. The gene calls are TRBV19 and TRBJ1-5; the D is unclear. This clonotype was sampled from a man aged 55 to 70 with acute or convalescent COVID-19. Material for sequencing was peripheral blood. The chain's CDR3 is CASLTTRYSNQPQHF. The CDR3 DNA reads TGTGCCAGTCTCACTACACGTTATAGCAATCAGCCCCAGCATTTT.